The clone carrying this TCR beta chain was seen a handful of times. The antigen is undetermined. The sample originates from a study of blood T cells in healthy people across ages. Looking at the study overall: Template switching captured about one barcoded beta molecule per two T cells.

Regarding the study as a whole: Long-lived donors exceeded aged donors in naive CD4+ cells and diversity.

The CDR3 totals 14 residues. Germline values: CDR1 DFQATT, CDR2 SNEGSKA (reference sequence). V lost 3 bases and J lost 4; bases outside the gene matches: 5. A J-beta primer mix and a sample-barcoded 5' primer were used in a second PCR of roughly 7 to 12 cycles. With 12 random nucleotides, a template-switch adaptor tagged each individual cDNA molecule. Using its own MiXCR run on the 5' RACE reads, TCRdb lists one record per CDR3 protein. The sample includes about a million distinct CDR3 sequences, roughly half of them seen just once. No fewer than 5.5 micrograms of total RNA were isolated from every sample.

The sequenced material came from blood. The clonotype originates from a woman aged 55-69 years in good health. The chain employs TRBV20-1 and TRBJ2-1; the match to TRBD2 covers 8 bases. The CDR3 loop reads CSASGRVKYNEQFF. The DNA for the CDR3 is TGCAGTGCTAGCGGGAGGGTCAAATACAATGAGCAGTTCTTC.